This T cell receptor (beta chain) came from a study of blood T cell repertoires in COVID-19. V was cut by 3 bases and J by 5 bases, with 13 bases left in between. The CDR3 contains 14 residues. CDR1 SGHTA and CDR2 FQGNSA come from the germline V gene. How the authors handled the data: From reference gene primer amplification, estimates of nucleated cell counts were derived. Method: immunoSEQ multiplex PCR; TCRdb's copy keeps in-frame clones and lacks some. V and J calls and clone size are as listed in that table; D and trimming were resolved from the DNA. The table records about 120,000 clones, 75% to 85% of them present only once.

This receptor was taken from a human donor in a cohort sampled during active COVID-19. The specimen sequenced was peripheral blood. The chain carries TRBV7-2 and TRBJ2-5; no firm D call. CDR3 in DNA: TGTGCCAGCAGCTTTAACAGTCTCTCGGAGACCCAGTACTTC. It is translated as CASSFNSLSETQYF.